The 29 T cell receptor beta chains reported below all come from one sample, sequenced in a study of blood T cell repertoires in COVID-19. Some clones are missing from TCRdb's copy, which holds only in-frame ones; the method was immunoSEQ multiplex PCR. The sample has about 210,000 clones; more than 75% are singletons. What was sequenced was PBMCs or T cells enriched from blood (not recorded which). The receptors were sampled from a man aged 30-40 years in a cohort exposed to, infected with or recovered from COVID-19 (not recorded which).

This chain links TRBV9 with TRBJ1-6; no clear D. V shed 0 bases and J shed 10 bases, with 11 bases lying between them. Germline CDR1 SGDLS, CDR2 YYNGEE. CDR3 length: 14 residues. CDR3 DNA: TGTGCCAGCAGCGTAGAACAGTTTCGATCACCCCTCCACTTT. As protein: CASSVEQFRSPLHF.

The CDR3 protein is CASSLELAGVGSTDTQYF. The CDR3 coding sequence is TGTGCCAGCAGCTTAGAACTAGCGGGAGTAGGTAGCACAGATACGCAGTATTTT. J is TRBJ2-3 and V is TRBV11-2, with 11 bases fitting TRBD2. The CDR3 runs to 18 residues. Germline V gene sequence: CDR1 SGHAT, CDR2 FQNNGV. Unmatched junction bases numbered 5, after V lost 0 bases and J lost 0 bases.

This chain links TRBV5-1 with TRBJ2-1; 7 nucleotides match TRBD2. V lost 2 bases to trimming and J lost 7 bases; unmatched junction nucleotides: 9. This CDR3 spans 15 amino acids. The germline gives CDR1 SGHRS, CDR2 YFSETQ. The CDR3 nucleotides read TGCGCCAGCAGCTTAGTTGCGGGAGCTGGAAATGAGCAGTTCTTC. It yields the protein CASSLVAGAGNEQFF.

This clone was observed a few times. The rearrangement uses TRBV19 and TRBJ2-2; TRBD1 aligns across 7 bases. Per germline, CDR1 LNHDA and CDR2 SQIVND (reference sequence). Germline trimming cut 4 bases from V and 1 base from J; bases unmatched to any gene: 3. The CDR3 contains 15 residues. The CDR3 DNA reads TGTGCCAGTAGTACCCGACAGGGGAACACCGGGGAGCTGTTTTTT. This encodes CASSTRQGNTGELFF.

This sequence joins TRBV28 and TRBJ2-2; tentatively, D is TRBD1 (5 bases). The germline gives CDR1 MDHEN, CDR2 SYDVKM. The CDR3 sequence is 13 residues long. Trimming cost V 11 bases and J 6 bases, with 16 bases left between them. The CDR3 sequence is CAGQGYQAGELFF. The DNA of the CDR3 is TGTGCCGGTCAGGGTTACCAGGCCGGGGAGCTGTTTTTT. The entire variable domain, with the rest obtained from reference TRBV28 and TRBJ2-2, is as follows: DVKVTQSSRYLVKRTGEKVFLECVQDMDHENMFWYRQDPGLGLRLIYFSYDVKMKEKGDIPEGYSVSREKKERFSLILESASTNQTSMYLCAGQGYQAGELFFGEGSRLTVL.

The chain has TRBV7-9 and TRBJ1-5; the D is unclear. Trimming removed 1 base at V and 5 bases at J, with 9 bases between. Looked up from germline, CDR1 is SEHNR and CDR2 is FQNEAQ (reference sequence). This CDR3 is 14 amino acids long. CDR3 nucleotide sequence: TGTGCCAGCAGCTTAGAGTCAGATTATCAGCCCCAGCATTTT. This translates into CASSLESDYQPQHF.

The chain has TRBV5-8 and TRBJ1-2, with TRBD1 identical over 9 bases. Germline V gene lookup returns CDR1 SGHTS and CDR2 YDEGEE. V gave up 0 bases and J gave up 4 bases; unmatched junction bases: 4. The CDR3 is 15 residues long. The CDR3 region is CASSLGDRGTYGYTF. In nucleotides, the CDR3 is TGTGCCAGCAGCTTGGGAGACAGGGGGACCTATGGCTACACCTTC.

CDR3 nucleotides: TGTGCCAGCAGCAACGTTAATCAGCCCCAGCATTTT. The encoded protein is CASSNVNQPQHF. V is TRBV21-1 and J is TRBJ1-5. TRBV21-1 is designated a pseudogene. CDR3 length: 12 residues.

V usage is TRBV25-1 and J usage is TRBJ2-5, with 9 positions matching TRBD2. CDR1 is MGHDK and CDR2 is SYGVNS in the germline V gene. The CDR3 length is 17 residues. The V and J ends lost 1 base and 2 bases, in that order; junction bases with no gene match: 8. CDR3 in amino acids: CASSEWREGGIQETQYF. CDR3 DNA: TGTGCCAGCAGTGAATGGCGGGAGGGAGGTATACAAGAGACCCAGTACTTC.

Comment on this clone: This specimen includes other DNA sequences encoding the same CDR3. The rearrangement links TRBV28 to TRBJ1-5, with D unresolved. CDR3 length equals 11 residues. Germline V gene lookup returns CDR1 MDHEN and CDR2 SYDVKM. Trimming stripped 4 bases from V and 6 bases from J, with 4 bases between. The CDR3 coding sequence is TGTGCCAGCAGTTCGGTTCAGCCCCAGCATTTT. Its translation is CASSSVQPQHF.

This sequence joins TRBV11-2 and TRBJ2-5; the D is unclear. The CDR3 has 15 residues. The germline CDR1 and CDR2 sequences are SGHAT and FQNNGV. V was clipped by 0 bases and J by 0 bases, with 8 bases between them. As DNA, the CDR3 is TGTGCCAGCAGCTTAGAATTCTCGTACCAAGAGACCCAGTACTTC. It yields the protein CASSLEFSYQETQYF.

This chain joins TRBV6-2 or TRBV6-3 and TRBJ2-7; a possible D gene is TRBD2 (6 bases). Trimming removed 6 bases from V and 0 bases from J, with 15 bases in between. CDR1 is MNHEY and CDR2 is SVGEGT in the germline V gene. The length of the CDR3 is 15 residues. CDR3 bases: TGTGCCAGCAGCGTTAGGACTACTGGCTCCTACGAGCAGTACTTC. Translated: CASSVRTTGSYEQYF.

The gene calls are TRBV7-8 and TRBJ2-7; no firm D call. Germline loops: CDR1 SGHVS, CDR2 FQNEAQ. The CDR3 has 14 amino acids. V dropped 5 bases and J dropped 0 bases, with 11 bases sitting between them. In nucleotides, the CDR3 is TGTGCCAGCAGCCCGACACCTCCCTCCTACGAGCAGTACTTC. Translation: CASSPTPPSYEQYF.

This sequence joins TRBV3-1 (or the pseudogene TRBV3-2) and TRBJ2-7, with a possible D match to TRBD1 (5 bases). Trimming pared 3 bases from V and 7 bases from J, leaving 13 bases between. CDR1 and CDR2 (germline): LGHDT, YNNKEL (reference sequence). The CDR3 covers 13 residues. The CDR3 DNA reads as TGTGCCAGCAGCCACTGGACACAGAAGGAGCAGTACTTC. Amino acid sequence: CASSHWTQKEQYF.

The chain is built from TRBV9 and TRBJ1-5, with 8 nucleotides matching TRBD1. Per the germline V gene, CDR1 is SGDLS and CDR2 is YYNGEE. This CDR3 is 15 amino acids long. V was clipped by 3 bases and J by 6 bases; unmatched bases: 8. CDR3 residues: CASSETGDPFQPQHF. The CDR3 DNA follows: TGTGCCAGCAGCGAGACAGGGGATCCTTTTCAGCCCCAGCATTTT.

The CDR3 sequence is CASSLTGEYSGNTIYF. CDR3 nucleotide sequence: TGTGCCAGCAGTTTGACAGGGGAATACTCTGGAAACACCATATATTTT. The chain has TRBV27 and TRBJ1-3, with 8 bases aligning to TRBD1. V was pared by 3 bases and J by 0 bases, with 4 bases of the junction left unmatched. In germline, CDR1 is MNHEY, CDR2 SMNVEV (reference sequence). The CDR3 contains 16 residues.

On this clone: Within the sample, other DNA sequences also encode this same CDR3. J is TRBJ2-7 and V is TRBV5-1; the D is unclear. CDR1 and CDR2 (germline): SGHRS, YFSETQ. V lost 4 bases to trimming and J lost 7 bases, with 12 bases between them. The CDR3 sequence is 12 residues long. CDR3 coding DNA: TGCGCCAGCAGCCTGGGGTTGCGGGAGCAGTACTTC. Translated: CASSLGLREQYF.

The CDR3 region has the DNA TGTGCCAGCAGAAATCAGGGGGCAGCCAAAAACATTCAGTACTTC. Protein: CASRNQGAAKNIQYF. The chain has TRBV6-5 and TRBJ2-4; 8 nucleotides match TRBD1. The germline CDR1 and CDR2 sequences are MNHEY and SVGAGI. This CDR3 has 15 amino acids. The ends lost 6 bases at V and 0 bases at J; junction bases unmatched: 4.

The chain carries TRBV7-8 and TRBJ2-1, with a weak D call TRBD1 (6 bases). Germline V gene sequence: CDR1 SGHVS, CDR2 FQNEAQ. V shed 0 bases and J shed 8 bases, with 8 bases lying between them. The CDR3 has 13 amino acids. For the CDR3, the DNA is TGTGCCAGCAGCTTAGCCAGGGGAGATGAGCAGTTCTTC. It yields the protein CASSLARGDEQFF.

The chain recombines TRBV27 with TRBJ2-2, with TRBD1 matching 8 bases. Germline assignment: CDR1 MNHEY and CDR2 SMNVEV (reference sequence). Germline trimming cut 5 bases from V and 6 bases from J; bases unmatched to any gene: 11. The CDR3 length is 16 residues. The CDR3 region is CASSQLKVRGPGELFF. CDR3 sequence (DNA): TGTGCCAGCAGTCAGCTTAAGGTCAGGGGGCCCGGGGAGCTGTTTTTT.

The chain employs TRBV27 and TRBJ2-2, with D unclear. CDR1 MNHEY and CDR2 SMNVEV come from the germline V gene (reference sequence). The CDR3 covers 14 residues. Trimming took 4 bases from V and 4 from J, leaving 10 bases between them. This chain's CDR3 is CASSWSESTGELFF. CDR3 bases: TGTGCCAGCAGTTGGTCTGAGAGCACCGGGGAGCTGTTTTTT.

This chain joins TRBV3-1 (or the pseudogene TRBV3-2) and TRBJ1-4, with unresolved D. This CDR3 comprises 14 residues. Trimming left V 4 bases short and J 3 bases short, with 9 bases between. Germline V lookup: CDR1 LGHDT, CDR2 YNNKEL (reference sequence). The CDR3 DNA follows: TGTGCCAGCAGCCCGGGGTTTTCTAATGAAAAACTGTTTTTT. This translates into CASSPGFSNEKLFF.

There are a few counts of this clone. The V call is TRBV15, the J call TRBJ1-5, with D unclear. The CDR3 has 15 residues. The germline V and J ends were trimmed by 0 bases and 3 bases, with 9 bases remaining between them. The germline V gene encodes CDR1 LNHNV and CDR2 YYDKDF (reference sequence). The CDR3: CATSREGRINQPQHF. The CDR3 region has the DNA TGTGCCACCAGCAGAGAGGGCAGGATCAATCAGCCCCAGCATTTT.

The chain employs TRBV19 and TRBJ2-7; TRBD1 aligns across 9 bases. V gave up 6 bases and J gave up 7 bases; unmatched junction bases: 10. CDR3 size: 14 residues. Germline lookup yields CDR1 LNHDA and CDR2 SQIVND (reference sequence). Here the CDR3 reads CASRTGTGRREQYF. The CDR3 bases are TGTGCCAGTAGAACCGGGACAGGGCGACGGGAGCAGTACTTC.

The chain couples TRBV4-1 to TRBJ2-1, with 8 nucleotides matching TRBD2. The germline CDR1 and CDR2 sequences are MGHRA and YSYEKL. The CDR3 runs to 18 residues. V shed 0 bases, J shed 3 bases, and the junction held 10 bases outside the gene matches. Here the CDR3 DNA reads TGCGCCAGCAGCCAAGAAGGGGGGTGGGGGACTAGCTACAATGAGCAGTTCTTC. Protein sequence: CASSQEGGWGTSYNEQFF.

V and J are TRBV9 and TRBJ2-3; the match to TRBD2 covers 9 bases. There are 16 residues in the CDR3. CDR1 SGDLS and CDR2 YYNGEE come from the germline V gene. Unmatched junction bases numbered 10, after V lost 0 bases and J lost 8 bases. This chain's CDR3 is CASSVVTSGPPSTQYF. The DNA for the CDR3 is TGTGCCAGCAGCGTAGTCACTAGCGGGCCCCCGAGTACGCAGTATTTT.

The gene calls are TRBV6-5 and TRBJ1-2, with D tentatively TRBD1 (5 bases). The CDR3 is made up of 13 amino acids. Trimming removed 7 bases from V and 8 bases from J, with 17 bases in between. Per the germline V gene, CDR1 is MNHEY and CDR2 is SVGAGI. CDR3 bases: TGTGCCAGCAACCCCGGGACGGGGGGAGGCTACACCTTC. This translates into CASNPGTGGGYTF.

The chain combines TRBV7-9 with TRBJ2-3; D gene unclear. The germline V gene has CDR1 SEHNR and CDR2 FQNEAQ (reference sequence). The CDR3 consists of 15 residues. V shed 1 base and J shed 2 bases, with 10 bases lying between them. The CDR3 DNA sequence: TGTGCCAGCAGCTTAGGCGGTGCCACCACAGATACGCAGTATTTT. Protein sequence: CASSLGGATTDTQYF.

This clone was detected ten times or more. The same CDR3 can be traced to other DNA sequences in this sample. This sequence joins TRBV9 and TRBJ2-1; D remains unclear. This CDR3 spans 15 amino acids. V lost 0 bases and J 1 base, leaving 8 bases between the germline ends. Germline V gene data show CDR1 as SGDLS and CDR2 as YYNGEE. This CDR3 reads CASSVVSSSYNEQFF. The CDR3 region has the DNA TGTGCCAGCAGCGTAGTTAGTTCGTCCTACAATGAGCAGTTCTTC.